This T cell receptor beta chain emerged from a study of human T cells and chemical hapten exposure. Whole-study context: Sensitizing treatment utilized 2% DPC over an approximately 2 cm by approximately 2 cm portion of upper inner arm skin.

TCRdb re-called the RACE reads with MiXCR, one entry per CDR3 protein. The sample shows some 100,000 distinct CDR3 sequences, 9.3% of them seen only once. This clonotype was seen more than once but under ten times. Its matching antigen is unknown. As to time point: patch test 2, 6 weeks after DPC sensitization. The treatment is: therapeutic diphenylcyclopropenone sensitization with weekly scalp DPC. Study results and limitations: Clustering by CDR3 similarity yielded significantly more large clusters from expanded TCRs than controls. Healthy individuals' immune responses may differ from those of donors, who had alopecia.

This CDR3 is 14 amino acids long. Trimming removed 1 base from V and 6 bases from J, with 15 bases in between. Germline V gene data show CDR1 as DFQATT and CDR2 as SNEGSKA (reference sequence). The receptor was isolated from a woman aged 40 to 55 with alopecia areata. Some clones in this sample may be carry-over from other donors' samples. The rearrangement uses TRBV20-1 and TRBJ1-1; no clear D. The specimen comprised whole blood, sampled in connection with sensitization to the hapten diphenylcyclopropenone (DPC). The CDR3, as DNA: TGCAGTGCTAGAGCCCCACCCAGGTATTCTGAAGCTTTCTTT. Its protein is CSARAPPRYSEAFF.